A selection of T cell receptor beta chains follows, all from one sample in a study of naive and memory T cell subsets. TCRdb re-analysed the UMI-ligation and nested PCR reads in MiXCR, keeping a single row per CDR3 protein. The table lists approximately 80,000 distinct CDR3 sequences, 9% of them singletons. Sequences were obtained from naive CD8+ T cells from blood. The origin of the receptors is a human donor in good health. The CDR3 runs from the conserved cysteine through the conserved F or W. The D gene is left open where the match is weak. Expanded clones get a size class; other rows say once, few or many, or leave the size out.

TRBJ2-1,TRBV5-1,-,TRBD1,CASSLGRDSLYNEQFF,TGCGCCAGCAGCTTGGGAAGGGACAGTCTATACAATGAGCAGTTCTTC
TRBJ2-1,TRBV5-5,many,-,CASSLEASGSYNEQFF,TGTGCCAGCAGCTTGGAGGCCAGCGGGTCCTACAATGAGCAGTTCTTC
TRBJ2-1,TRBV29-1,few,TRBD1,CSVEIGGTGGLYEQFF,TGCAGCGTTGAGATCGGCGGGACAGGGGGTTTGTATGAGCAGTTCTTC
TRBJ1-5,TRBV27,many,-,CASSSRVSNQPQHF,TGTGCCAGCAGTTCCAGGGTTAGCAATCAGCCCCAGCATTTT
TRBJ2-1,TRBV5-1,-,TRBD2,CASSWTGTIYNEQFF,TGCGCCAGCAGCTGGACCGGGACTATTTACAATGAGCAGTTCTTC
TRBJ2-5,TRBV6-1,-,-,CASSEVVLYF,TGTGCCAGCAGTGAGGTCGTCTTATACTTC
TRBJ1-5,TRBV15,-,TRBD1,CATARTGGGGQPQHF,TGTGCCACCGCCCGGACAGGGGGCGGCGGACAGCCCCAGCATTTT
TRBJ2-7,TRBV2,-,TRBD2,CASSGLAGDEQYF,TGTGCCAGCAGTGGACTAGCGGGAGATGAGCAGTACTTC
TRBJ1-2,TRBV4-1,few,-,CASSHLPQGNYGYTF,TGCGCCAGCAGCCACCTCCCACAGGGTAACTATGGCTACACCTTC
TRBJ2-6,TRBV10-3,-,-,CAISERDFGANVLTF,TGTGCCATCAGTGAGAGGGACTTTGGGGCCAACGTCCTGACTTTC
TRBJ2-3,TRBV15,-,TRBD1,CATSSGRDRGPFTDTQYF,TGTGCCACCAGCAGTGGCCGAGACAGGGGGCCTTTCACAGATACGCAGTATTTT
TRBJ2-5,TRBV7-2,few,TRBD1,CASSSDRDQETQYF,TGTGCCAGCAGCTCGGACAGGGATCAAGAGACCCAGTACTTC
TRBJ2-3,TRBV4-2,-,-,CASSQDVRGHLGTDTQYF,TGTGCCAGCAGCCAAGATGTTCGGGGGCACCTCGGCACAGATACGCAGTATTTT
TRBJ2-2,TRBV20-1,many,TRBD1,CSARDGDRGSGELFF,TGCAGTGCTAGAGATGGGGACAGGGGGTCCGGGGAGCTGTTTTTT
TRBJ2-1,TRBV9,-,TRBD2,CASSVDGASGKVQFF,TGTGCCAGCAGCGTAGATGGGGCTAGCGGGAAGGTGCAGTTCTTC
TRBJ2-1,TRBV4-3,many,TRBD1,CASSQDGDRADEQFF,TGCGCCAGCAGCCAAGACGGAGACAGGGCGGATGAGCAGTTCTTC
TRBJ2-1,TRBV11-3,-,-,CASSPRTGYEQFF,TGTGCCAGCAGCCCCCGGACTGGCTATGAGCAGTTCTTC
TRBJ2-7,TRBV20-1,-,TRBD2,CSARDPAGTSGPYEQYF,TGCAGTGCTAGAGATCCGGCCGGGACTAGCGGACCCTACGAGCAGTACTTC
TRBJ1-5,TRBV30,-,-,CAWSVSGGNQPQHF,TGTGCCTGGAGTGTATCGGGCGGCAATCAGCCCCAGCATTTT
TRBJ1-1,TRBV12-3/TRBV12-4,few,-,CASSPPAHTEAFF,TGTGCCAGCAGTCCACCTGCCCACACTGAAGCTTTCTTT
TRBJ1-2,TRBV9,-,TRBD1,CASSVGGGQGPAGYTF,TGTGCCAGCAGCGTAGGAGGGGGACAGGGACCGGCTGGCTACACCTTC
TRBJ1-1,TRBV7-9,many,TRBD1,CASSFTGGDTEAFF,TGTGCCAGCAGCTTTACAGGGGGCGATACTGAAGCTTTCTTT
TRBJ2-7,TRBV6-1,-,-,CASSETRHLTYEQYF,TGTGCCAGCAGTGAGACAAGGCACCTGACCTACGAGCAGTACTTC
TRBJ1-1,TRBV29-1,many,-,CSVEMGDSMNTEAFF,TGCAGCGTTGAGATGGGGGATTCCATGAACACTGAAGCTTTCTTT
TRBJ2-2,TRBV4-3,many,-,CASSQWADTNTGELFF,TGCGCCAGCAGCCAATGGGCCGACACAAACACCGGGGAGCTGTTTTTT
TRBJ1-1,TRBV19,few,-,CASSMKRERDNTEAFF,TGTGCCAGTAGTATGAAGCGGGAAAGGGACAACACTGAAGCTTTCTTT
TRBJ2-7,TRBV20-1,many,TRBD2,CSATQVWLAGMYEQYF,TGCAGTGCGACCCAGGTTTGGCTAGCGGGGATGTACGAGCAGTACTTC
TRBJ2-3,TRBV7-8,-,TRBD2,CASSFIREGQDTQYF,TGTGCCAGCAGCTTTATCCGGGAGGGACAAGATACGCAGTATTTT
TRBJ2-7,TRBV12-3/TRBV12-4,few,TRBD1,CASRFRTGQTYEQYF,TGTGCCAGCAGATTTAGGACAGGGCAAACCTACGAGCAGTACTTC
TRBJ2-1,TRBV27,-,-,CASSQYSRNSYNEQFF,TGTGCCAGCAGTCAATATTCCAGAAACTCCTACAATGAGCAGTTCTTC
TRBJ2-1,TRBV29-1,many,-,CSAVPTAHYNEQFF,TGCAGCGCTGTGCCGACAGCACACTACAATGAGCAGTTCTTC
TRBJ2-7,TRBV20-1,-,TRBD2,CSAIGLAGGYYEQYF,TGCAGTGCCATCGGACTAGCGGGAGGATACTACGAGCAGTACTTC
TRBJ2-7,TRBV4-1,few,-,CASSAGQSSYEQYF,TGCGCCAGCAGCGCTGGACAGAGTTCCTACGAGCAGTACTTC
TRBJ2-3,TRBV12-3/TRBV12-4,few,-,CASRQGFWADTQYF,TGTGCCAGCAGGCAGGGTTTCTGGGCAGATACGCAGTATTTT
TRBJ2-2,TRBV3-1,-,TRBD2,CASSHGTSGNTGELFF,TGTGCCAGCAGCCACGGGACTAGCGGGAATACCGGGGAGCTGTTTTTT
TRBJ2-7,TRBV10-1,-,TRBD1,CASGDRGRDEQYF,TGCGCCAGCGGGGACAGGGGACGGGACGAGCAGTACTTC
TRBJ1-4,TRBV9,-,-,CASSVGAATNEKLFF,TGTGCCAGCAGCGTTGGGGCCGCCACTAATGAAAAACTGTTTTTT
TRBJ2-2,TRBV9,few,TRBD2,CASSHSGANTGELFF,TGTGCCAGCAGCCATAGCGGGGCGAACACCGGGGAGCTGTTTTTT
TRBJ2-6,TRBV10-3,-,-,CAISYPASSGANVLTF,TGTGCCATCAGTTACCCAGCAAGTTCTGGGGCCAACGTCCTGACTTTC
TRBJ2-7,TRBV18,-,-,CASSPINTELGDEQYF,TGTGCCAGCTCACCGATCAACACGGAGTTGGGCGACGAGCAGTACTTC
TRBJ2-7,TRBV7-8,-,-,CASTSRTTTYEQYF,TGTGCCAGCACGTCACGCACTACCACCTACGAGCAGTACTTC
TRBJ2-5,TRBV4-3,many,TRBD2,CASSHRGGKETQYF,TGCGCCAGCAGCCATCGGGGGGGGAAAGAGACCCAGTACTTC
TRBJ2-7,TRBV28,-,-,CASRPWGNEQYF,TGTGCCAGCAGGCCTTGGGGGAACGAGCAGTACTTC
TRBJ1-1,TRBV7-6,few,TRBD1,CASSNGQGVVFTEAFF,TGTGCCAGCAGCAATGGACAGGGCGTCGTGTTCACTGAAGCTTTCTTT
TRBJ1-4,TRBV15,-,-,CATSRDHREPGWNEKLFF,TGTGCCACCAGCAGAGATCACAGGGAGCCGGGCTGGAATGAAAAACTGTTTTTT
TRBJ1-3,TRBV10-3,many,-,CAIRTFPAQGSENTIYF,TGTGCCATCAGGACCTTCCCAGCGCAGGGGTCGGAAAACACCATATATTTT